These 5 T cell receptor beta chains came from one sample sequenced in a study of chemoradiotherapy in HPV16-positive cancers. Sequencing used immunoSEQ multiplex PCR; TCRdb keeps in-frame clones, though not all of them. The top ten hold under 4.5% of the sample, which has about 68,000 clones, about nine tenths seen once. This material consisted of blood, taken from a patient who underwent chemoradiotherapy. The receptors derive from a human donor with HPV-associated anogenital cancer.

The J gene is TRBJ1-2, the V gene TRBV28, with 8 positions matching TRBD1. This CDR3 region has 17 residues. The trim removed 7 bases at V and 0 bases at J, leaving 13 bases unmatched. Per the germline V gene, CDR1 is MDHEN and CDR2 is SYDVKM. Here the CDR3 reads CASNPLVGRGPNYGYTF. CDR3 DNA sequence: TGTGCCAGCAATCCCCTGGTCGGCAGGGGGCCTAACTATGGCTACACCTTC.

The rearrangement uses TRBV18 and TRBJ2-6; TRBD1 aligns across 8 bases. Germline CDR1 is KGHSH and CDR2 is LQKENI. J lost 0 bases, V lost 3 bases, and 4 bases had no gene match. CDR3 length: 17 residues. CDR3 in DNA: TGTGCCAGCTCACCCGGGACAGGCTTCTCTGGGGCCAACGTCCTGACTTTC. It translates to CASSPGTGFSGANVLTF.

V usage is TRBV5-1 and J usage is TRBJ2-3; no reliable D call. This CDR3 region has 15 residues. Germline V gene sequence: CDR1 SGHRS, CDR2 YFSETQ. V lost 1 base and J 0 bases, leaving 9 bases between the germline ends. The CDR3 is CASSLSPASTDTQYF. CDR3 DNA: TGCGCCAGCAGCTTGTCCCCAGCTAGCACAGATACGCAGTATTTT.

This clone was counted only a few times. V and J are TRBV19 and TRBJ1-1; possibly TRBD1 for D (5 bases). Trimming pared 3 bases from V and 1 base from J, leaving 9 bases between. In germline, CDR1 is LNHDA, CDR2 SQIVND (reference sequence). There are 14 residues in the CDR3. The CDR3 here is CASSMGGANTEAFF. For the CDR3, the DNA is TGTGCCAGTAGTATGGGGGGAGCGAACACTGAAGCTTTCTTT.

In its sample, this clone was seen once. V is TRBV10-3 and J is TRBJ1-2, with D tentatively TRBD1 (5 bases). The V gene lost 3 bases and the J gene lost 8 bases, with 19 bases spanning the gap. CDR3 length: 15 amino acids. The germline gives CDR1 ENHRY, CDR2 SYGVKD. This chain's CDR3 is CAISESGATRFGYTF. The DNA of the CDR3 is TGTGCCATCAGTGAATCCGGGGCTACACGTTTCGGCTACACCTTC.